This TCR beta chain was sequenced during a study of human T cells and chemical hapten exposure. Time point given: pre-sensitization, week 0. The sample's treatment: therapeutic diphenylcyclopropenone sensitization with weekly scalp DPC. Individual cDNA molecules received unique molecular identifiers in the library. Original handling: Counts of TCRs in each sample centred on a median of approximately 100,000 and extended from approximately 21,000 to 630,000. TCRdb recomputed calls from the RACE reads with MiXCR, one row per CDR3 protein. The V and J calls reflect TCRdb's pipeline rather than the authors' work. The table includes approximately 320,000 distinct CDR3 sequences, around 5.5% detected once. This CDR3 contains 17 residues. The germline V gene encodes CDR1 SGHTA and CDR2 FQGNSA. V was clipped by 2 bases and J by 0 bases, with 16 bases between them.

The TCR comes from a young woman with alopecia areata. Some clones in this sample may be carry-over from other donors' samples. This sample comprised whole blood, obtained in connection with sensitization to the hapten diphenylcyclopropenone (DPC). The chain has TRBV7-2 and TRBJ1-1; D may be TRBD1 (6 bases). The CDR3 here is CASSLLRGKGMNTEAFF. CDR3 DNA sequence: TGTGCCAGCAGCTTACTAAGGGGGAAGGGGATGAACACTGAAGCTTTCTTT.